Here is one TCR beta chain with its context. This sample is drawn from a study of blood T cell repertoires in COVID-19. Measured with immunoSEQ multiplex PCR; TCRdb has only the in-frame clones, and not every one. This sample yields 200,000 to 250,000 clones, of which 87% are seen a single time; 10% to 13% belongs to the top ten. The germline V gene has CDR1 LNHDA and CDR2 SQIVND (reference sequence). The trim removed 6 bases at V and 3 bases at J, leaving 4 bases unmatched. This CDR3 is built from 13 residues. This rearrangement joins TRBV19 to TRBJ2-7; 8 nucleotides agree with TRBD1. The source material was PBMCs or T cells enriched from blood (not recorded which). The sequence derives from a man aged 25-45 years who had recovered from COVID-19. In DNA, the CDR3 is TGTGCCAGTAGATCGGGACAGGACTACGAGCAGTACTTC. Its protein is CASRSGQDYEQYF.